Sequencing of this T cell receptor beta chain was carried out in a study of cytomegalovirus exposure and HLA in healthy donors. Notes on the study in general: The authors listed around 150 TCR beta chains as cytomegalovirus-associated.

V was pared by 6 bases and J by 3 bases, with 17 bases between. The CDR3 is 15 residues long. Germline V lookup: CDR1 SNHLY, CDR2 FYNNEI. With respect to this clone: Its antigen remains unidentified.

Separate from the approximately 650-subject first cohort, the roughly 120-subject validation cohort was the one that the donors belonged to. TCRdb keeps only in-frame clones here, not all; method: immunoSEQ multiplex PCR. The sample holds tens of thousands of clones; roughly 90% are singletons and the top ten take approximately 2%. The sequenced sample consisted of PBMCs. This chain connects TRBV2 to TRBJ1-1; maybe TRBD1 (5 bases). The receptor's source is a man aged 30-40 years in good health and CMV-seronegative. The CDR3: CASRSTGVGYTEAFF. CDR3 bases: TGTGCCAGCAGGTCCACGGGGGTAGGGTACACTGAAGCTTTCTTT.